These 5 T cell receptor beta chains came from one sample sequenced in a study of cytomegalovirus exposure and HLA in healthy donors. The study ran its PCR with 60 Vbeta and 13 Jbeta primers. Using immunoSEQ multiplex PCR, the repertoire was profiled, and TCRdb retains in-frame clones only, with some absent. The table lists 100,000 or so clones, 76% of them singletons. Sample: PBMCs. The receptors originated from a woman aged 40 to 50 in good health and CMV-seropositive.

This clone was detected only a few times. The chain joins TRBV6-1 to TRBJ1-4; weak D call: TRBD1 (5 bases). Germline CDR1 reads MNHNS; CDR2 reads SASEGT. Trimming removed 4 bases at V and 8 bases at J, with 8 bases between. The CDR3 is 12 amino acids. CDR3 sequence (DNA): TGTGCCAGCAGTGGGACAAAAGAAAAACTGTTTTTT. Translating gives CASSGTKEKLFF.

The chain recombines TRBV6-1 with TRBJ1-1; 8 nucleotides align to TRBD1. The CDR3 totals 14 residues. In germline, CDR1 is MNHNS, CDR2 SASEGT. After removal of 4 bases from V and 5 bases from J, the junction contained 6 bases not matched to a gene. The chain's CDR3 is CASSVSGGFTEAFF. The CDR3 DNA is TGTGCCAGCAGTGTCTCAGGGGGCTTTACTGAAGCTTTCTTT.

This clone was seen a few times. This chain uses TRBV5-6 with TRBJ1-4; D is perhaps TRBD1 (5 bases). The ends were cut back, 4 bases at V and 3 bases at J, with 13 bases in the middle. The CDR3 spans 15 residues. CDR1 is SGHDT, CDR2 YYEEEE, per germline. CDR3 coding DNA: TGTGCCAGCAGCCATTCGGGGGGGGCTAATGAAAAACTGTTTTTT. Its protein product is CASSHSGGANEKLFF. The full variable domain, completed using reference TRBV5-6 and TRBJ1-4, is DAGVTQSPTHLIKTRGQQVTLRCSPKSGHDTVSWYQQALGQGPQFIFQYYEEEERQRGNFPDRFSGHQFPNYSSELNVNALLLGDSALYLCASSHSGGANEKLFFGSGTQLSVL.

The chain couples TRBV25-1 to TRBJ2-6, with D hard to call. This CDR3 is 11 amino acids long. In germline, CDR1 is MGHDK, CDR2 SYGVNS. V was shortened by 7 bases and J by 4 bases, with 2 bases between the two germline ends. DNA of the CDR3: TGTGCCAGCACGGGGGCCAACGTCCTGACTTTC. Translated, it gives CASTGANVLTF.

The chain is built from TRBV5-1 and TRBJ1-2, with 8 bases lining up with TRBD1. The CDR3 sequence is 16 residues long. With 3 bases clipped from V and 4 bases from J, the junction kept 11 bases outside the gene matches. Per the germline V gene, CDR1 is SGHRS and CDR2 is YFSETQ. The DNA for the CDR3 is TGCGCCAGCAGCTCTATATATGACAGGGGTGGCTATGGCTACACCTTC. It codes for CASSSIYDRGGYGYTF. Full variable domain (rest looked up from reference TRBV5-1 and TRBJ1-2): KAGVTQTPRYLIKTRGQQVTLSCSPISGHRSVSWYQQTPGQGLQFLFEYFSETQRNKGNFPGRFSGRQFSNSRSEMNVSTLELGDSALYLCASSSIYDRGGYGYTFGSGTRLTVV.